This T cell receptor beta chain was recorded in a study of blood T cell repertoires in COVID-19. The wider study: Acute and convalescent COVID-19 samples came from the United States, Italy and Spain. Sample material is recorded as cDNA or gDNA derived from T cells, B-cell-depleted T cells, or PBMCs.

Under the authors' procedure: Amplification with reference gene primers provided the estimates of nucleated cell counts. Only in-frame clones appear in the TCRdb table, and some are missing; sequencing was by immunoSEQ multiplex PCR. D and trimming were read from the DNA, whereas the V and J calls and clone size are those reported in that table. Seen here are a few hundred thousand clones, 89% observed once, and the top ten hold approximately 12%. In germline, CDR1 is SGHTA, CDR2 FQGNSA. CDR3 length equals 13 residues. Trimming removed 6 bases from V and 1 base from J, with 9 bases in between. This sequence was found in a woman aged 60 to 75 with acute or convalescent COVID-19. The J gene is TRBJ1-2, the V gene TRBV7-2; tentatively, D is TRBD1 (5 bases). Sequencing was performed on peripheral blood. The CDR3 DNA sequence: TGTGCCAGCAGTCTAGACAGTAACTATGGCTACACCTTC. Amino acid sequence: CASSLDSNYGYTF.